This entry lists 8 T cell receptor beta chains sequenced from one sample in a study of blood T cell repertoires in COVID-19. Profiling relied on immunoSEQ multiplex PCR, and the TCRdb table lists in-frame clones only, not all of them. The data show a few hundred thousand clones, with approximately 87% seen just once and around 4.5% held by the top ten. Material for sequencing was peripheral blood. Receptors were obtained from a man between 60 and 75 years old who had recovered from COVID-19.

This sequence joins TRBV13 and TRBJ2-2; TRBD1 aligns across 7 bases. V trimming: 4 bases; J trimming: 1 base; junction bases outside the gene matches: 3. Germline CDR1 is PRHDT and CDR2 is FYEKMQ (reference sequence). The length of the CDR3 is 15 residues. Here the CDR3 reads CASSSRTGNTGELFF. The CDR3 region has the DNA TGTGCCAGCAGCTCCAGGACAGGGAACACCGGGGAGCTGTTTTTT.

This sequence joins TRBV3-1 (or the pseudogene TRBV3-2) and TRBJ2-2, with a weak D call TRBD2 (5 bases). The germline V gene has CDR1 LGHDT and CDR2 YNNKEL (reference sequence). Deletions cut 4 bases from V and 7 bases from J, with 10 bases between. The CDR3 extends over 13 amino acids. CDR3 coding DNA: TGTGCCAGCAGCCCCCGGGGTGACGGGGAGCTGTTTTTT. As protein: CASSPRGDGELFF.

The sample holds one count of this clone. The CDR3 region is CASSRAIGGETQYF. The CDR3 DNA reads TGTGCCAGCAGCCGCGCGATCGGGGGAGAGACCCAGTACTTC. This chain uses TRBV7-2 with TRBJ2-5; D possibly corresponds to TRBD2 (6 bases). Deletions cut 5 bases from V and 4 bases from J, with 14 bases between. Germline V gene sequence: CDR1 SGHTA, CDR2 FQGNSA. The length of the CDR3 is 14 residues.

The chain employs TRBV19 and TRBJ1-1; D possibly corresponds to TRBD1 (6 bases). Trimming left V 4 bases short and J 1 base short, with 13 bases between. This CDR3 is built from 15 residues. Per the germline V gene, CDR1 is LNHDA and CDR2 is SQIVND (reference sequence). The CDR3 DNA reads TGTGCCAGTAGTAGGGGGGGCAGCAGGAACACTGAAGCTTTCTTT. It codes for CASSRGGSRNTEAFF.

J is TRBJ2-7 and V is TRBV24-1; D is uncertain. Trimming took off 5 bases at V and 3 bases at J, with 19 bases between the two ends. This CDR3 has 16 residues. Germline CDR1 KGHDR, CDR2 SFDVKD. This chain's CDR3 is CATSGVQTRSNYEQYF. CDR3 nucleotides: TGTGCCACCAGTGGAGTGCAAACCCGATCGAACTACGAGCAGTACTTC.

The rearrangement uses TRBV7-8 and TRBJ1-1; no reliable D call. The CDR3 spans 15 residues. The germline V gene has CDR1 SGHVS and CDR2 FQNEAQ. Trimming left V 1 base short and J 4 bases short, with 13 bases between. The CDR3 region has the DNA TGTGCCAGCAGCTTAGAAGGAGGGCGGAGCACTGAAGCTTTCTTT. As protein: CASSLEGGRSTEAFF.

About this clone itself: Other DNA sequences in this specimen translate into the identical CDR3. CDR3 nucleotides: TGTGCCAGCAGCGTAGGACAGGGGACCTACGAGCAGTACTTC. Protein sequence: CASSVGQGTYEQYF. The chain employs TRBV9 and TRBJ2-7; TRBD1 matches at 8 bases. V gave up 0 bases and J gave up 2 bases; unmatched junction bases: 1. This CDR3 has 14 amino acids. The V gene's germline CDR1 is SGDLS and CDR2 YYNGEE.

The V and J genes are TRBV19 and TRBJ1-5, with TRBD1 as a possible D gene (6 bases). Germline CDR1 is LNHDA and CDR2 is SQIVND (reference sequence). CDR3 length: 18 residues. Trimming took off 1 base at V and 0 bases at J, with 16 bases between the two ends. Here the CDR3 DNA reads TGTGCCAGTAGTATAGCCCCGATACAGGGTTATAGCAATCAGCCCCAGCATTTT. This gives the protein CASSIAPIQGYSNQPQHF.